The clone carrying this TCR beta chain turned up a few times. The antigen remains unidentified. Each cDNA got a UMI-containing oligo ligated at its 3' end. An equimolar mix of RC1.1 and RC1.2 primed the beta chain across TRBC1 and TRBC2. TCRdb processed the UMI-ligation and nested PCR reads anew with MiXCR; each CDR3 protein has one entry. Found here are fewer than 40,000 distinct CDR3 sequences, approximately 7% of them singletons; the top ten hold 15% to 17%. This specimen comes from a study of quantifying T cell responses using KT2 cells. At the level of the study: cDNA was made from DNase-treated RNA using alpha and beta constant primers. A predetermined fluorescence threshold ended the second PCR, run as a qPCR.

KT2, a clone with a known TCR, was spiked into unfractionated PBMC. Findings and caveats of the study: Input KT2 cell number predicted KT2 alpha and beta sequence counts linearly over several orders of magnitude.

The specimen was PBMCs spiked with cells of the T cell clone KT2. The origin of this receptor is a human donor.

CDR3 sequence (DNA): TGTGCCATCAGTGAGGACACAGGGGCCCTCGATCAGCCCCAGCATTTT. It is translated as CAISEDTGALDQPQHF. The chain couples TRBV10-3 to TRBJ1-5, with TRBD1 matching over 7 bases. Germline V gives CDR1 ENHRY, CDR2 SYGVKD. After removal of 2 bases from V and 5 bases from J, the junction contained 9 bases not matched to a gene. The CDR3 has 16 residues.